Sequencing of this TCR beta chain was carried out in a study of blood T cell repertoires in COVID-19. CDR1 is MDHEN and CDR2 is SYDVKM in the germline V gene. With 7 bases clipped from V and 4 bases from J, the junction kept 5 bases outside the gene matches. This CDR3 contains 13 residues. Individuals aged about 18 to 90 years were recruited from 20 to 25 US areas. Original processing methods: From reference gene primer amplification, estimates of nucleated cell counts were derived. The method was immunoSEQ multiplex PCR; TCRdb's version includes in-frame clones alone and lacks a portion of them. The V and J calls and clone size come from that table; D and trimming were worked out from the DNA. The sample shows about 170,000 clones, around 88% of them seen only once. This clone was found a few times.

This clonotype was obtained from a woman aged 45-59 years in a cohort exposed to, infected with or recovered from COVID-19 (not recorded which). Sequenced material: PBMCs or T cells enriched from blood (not recorded which). V gene TRBV28 combines with J gene TRBJ1-1; 8 nucleotides line up with TRBD1. The CDR3 loop reads CASTVDRGTEAFF. In nucleotides, the CDR3 is TGTGCCAGCACCGTAGACAGGGGCACTGAAGCTTTCTTT. The full variable domain, with the rest looked up from reference TRBV28 and TRBJ1-1, is DVKVTQSSRYLVKRTGEKVFLECVQDMDHENMFWYRQDPGLGLRLIYFSYDVKMKEKGDIPEGYSVSREKKERFSLILESASTNQTSMYLCASTVDRGTEAFFGQGTRLTVV.